The 4 T cell receptor beta chains below were found in one sample sequenced in a study of blood T cell repertoires in COVID-19. Some clones are missing from TCRdb's copy, which holds only in-frame ones; the method was immunoSEQ multiplex PCR. The sample includes some 290,000 clones, about 76% of them seen just once. The source material was peripheral blood. The receptors were gathered from a woman aged 55-69 years with active or convalescent COVID-19.

V gene TRBV24-1 combines with J gene TRBJ1-2; the match to TRBD1 covers 8 bases. With V trimmed by 0 bases and J by 7 bases, 3 bases remained unmatched. This CDR3 has 14 amino acids. Germline values: CDR1 KGHDR, CDR2 SFDVKD. DNA of the CDR3: TGTGCCACCAGTGATTTGAAGCAGGGGGCTGGCTACACCTTC. Its translation is CATSDLKQGAGYTF.

This clone was seen only once. This chain uses TRBV7-9 with TRBJ1-2, with D perhaps TRBD1 (5 bases). The ends were cut back, 2 bases at V and 0 bases at J, with 16 bases in the middle. The CDR3 consists of 17 residues. CDR1 is SEHNR and CDR2 is FQNEAQ in the germline V gene (reference sequence). CDR3 nucleotide sequence: TGTGCCAGCAGCTTAATAAGGGGAGCGGGCACTAACTATGGCTACACCTTC. Encoded protein: CASSLIRGAGTNYGYTF.

V usage is TRBV19 and J usage is TRBJ1-4; D is possibly TRBD1 (5 bases). The CDR3 contains 12 residues. Germline CDR1 and CDR2: LNHDA and SQIVND (reference sequence). Trimming left V 9 bases short and J 8 bases short, with 13 bases between. CDR3 nucleotides: TGTGCCAGCAGGGTGGAGGGGGAAAAACTGTTTTTT. It is translated as CASRVEGEKLFF.

J is TRBJ1-1 and V is TRBV18; D is unresolved. The CDR3 is 13 residues long. V was shortened by 5 bases and J by 3 bases, with 10 bases between the two germline ends. The germline gives CDR1 KGHSH, CDR2 LQKENI. For the CDR3, the DNA is TGTGCCAGCTCATCCGTTGTTGACACTGAAGCTTTCTTT. This encodes CASSSVVDTEAFF.